The 12 T cell receptor beta chains below come from one sample, sequenced in a study of blood T cell repertoires in COVID-19. TCRdb keeps only in-frame clones here, not all; method: immunoSEQ multiplex PCR. The repertoire holds a few hundred thousand clones, roughly 91% seen once, with less than 1.5% in the top ten. Sequenced sample: PBMCs or T cells enriched from blood (not recorded which). These receptors all stem from a woman younger than 35 who had recovered from COVID-19.

The chain uses TRBV9 and TRBJ1-5; TRBD1 matches 8 bases. The CDR3 contains 16 residues. CDR1 SGDLS and CDR2 YYNGEE come from the germline V gene. V was clipped by 0 bases and J by 6 bases; unmatched bases: 8. Written as DNA, the CDR3 is TGTGCCAGCAGCGTAGCCGGGGACAGGAACAGTCAGCCCCAGCATTTT. Protein sequence: CASSVAGDRNSQPQHF.

A single count supports this clone. V gene TRBV5-4 combines with J gene TRBJ2-2, with D possibly TRBD2 on 6 matching bases. Per the germline V gene, CDR1 is SGHNT and CDR2 is YYREEE (reference sequence). The CDR3 is 13 amino acids. V lost 10 bases and J 5 bases, leaving 15 bases between the germline ends. The DNA of the CDR3 is TGTGCCCGGGACTCGATCGTTACCGGGGAGCTGTTTTTT. It encodes CARDSIVTGELFF. The full variable domain, in which reference TRBV5-4 and TRBJ2-2 provide the parts outside the CDR3, is ETGVTQSPTHLIKTRGQQVTLRCSSQSGHNTVSWYQQALGQGPQFIFQYYREEENGRGNFPPRFSGLQFPNYSSELNVNALELDDSALYLCARDSIVTGELFFGEGSRLTVL.

The chain is built from TRBV27 and TRBJ2-1, with 12 positions matching TRBD2. J was trimmed by 7 bases and V by 6 bases; bases with no gene match: 7. CDR1 and CDR2 from the germline V gene are MNHEY and SMNVEV (reference sequence). The CDR3 is 15 amino acids. The CDR3 nucleotides are TGTGCCAGCAGGGCTAGCGGGGGGGTTACAAATGAGCAGTTCTTC. Protein sequence: CASRASGGVTNEQFF.

The chain uses TRBV10-3 and TRBJ2-1; TRBD1 might be the D (6 bases). The germline CDR1 and CDR2 sequences are ENHRY and SYGVKD. CDR3 length equals 13 residues. Trimming pared 4 bases from V and 7 bases from J, leaving 11 bases between. DNA for the CDR3: TGTGCCATCAGTGGACAGGCTGGAAATGAGCAGTTCTTC. Translation gives CAISGQAGNEQFF.

The gene calls are TRBV2 and TRBJ2-1, with 10 bases that match TRBD2. Germline CDR1 SNHLY, CDR2 FYNNEI. The CDR3 length is 17 residues. Unmatched junction bases numbered 9, after V lost 3 bases and J lost 4 bases. In DNA, the CDR3 is TGTGCCAGCAGTGACCCTAGCGGGGGCCCGCGTTACAATGAGCAGTTCTTC. Its translation: CASSDPSGGPRYNEQFF.

The rearrangement links TRBV5-4 to TRBJ2-1, with D tentatively TRBD1 (6 bases). Per the germline V gene, CDR1 is SGHNT and CDR2 is YYREEE (reference sequence). The V end was cut by 4 bases, the J end by 7 bases, with 18 bases between. The CDR3 contains 15 residues. The CDR3 region has the DNA TGTGCCAGCAGCCCTGATGGGGGCCGTACGAATGAGCAGTTCTTC. Translated, it gives CASSPDGGRTNEQFF.

This clone was seen only once. The chain is built from TRBV11-1 and TRBJ2-3; D perhaps matches TRBD2 (5 bases). The V end lost 2 bases, the J end lost 2 bases, and 11 bases lay between the germline ends. This CDR3 region has 15 residues. Germline-derived CDR1 and CDR2 are SGHAT and FQDESV (reference sequence). The CDR3 protein is CASSLRDRDTDTQYF. The CDR3 nucleotides read TGTGCCAGCAGCTTAAGAGACCGGGACACAGATACGCAGTATTTT.

The chain recombines TRBV6-6 with TRBJ1-1; D might be TRBD1 (5 bases). The CDR3 covers 14 residues. V lost 5 bases to trimming and J lost 0 bases, with 10 bases between them. Germline lookup yields CDR1 MNHNY and CDR2 SVGAGI (reference sequence). The CDR3 coding sequence is TGTGCCAGCAGTCAACAGGTGATGAACACTGAAGCTTTCTTT. It codes for CASSQQVMNTEAFF.

The rearrangement joins TRBV28 to TRBJ1-5, with 7 bases lining up with TRBD1. V lost 6 bases and J lost 3; bases outside the gene matches: 11. The CDR3 is made up of 16 amino acids. CDR1 and CDR2 from the germline V gene are MDHEN and SYDVKM. The CDR3 sequence is CASRTQQGRPNQPQHF. For the CDR3, the DNA is TGTGCCAGCAGGACCCAACAGGGGCGACCCAATCAGCCCCAGCATTTT.

This chain joins TRBV10-3 and TRBJ2-1; TRBD2 agrees at 11 bases. Germline V gene lookup returns CDR1 ENHRY and CDR2 SYGVKD. J was trimmed by 0 bases and V by 5 bases; bases with no gene match: 3. The CDR3 is 16 amino acids. CDR3 in amino acids: CAISNSGGDSYNEQFF. CDR3 sequence (DNA): TGTGCCATCAGTAATAGCGGGGGGGACTCCTACAATGAGCAGTTCTTC.

This chain uses TRBV6-2 or TRBV6-3 with TRBJ2-1; D may be TRBD1 (5 bases). The CDR3 runs 13 residues. V gave up 2 bases and J gave up 5 bases, with 7 bases separating them. The germline V gene has CDR1 MNHEY and CDR2 SVGEGT. For the CDR3, the DNA is TGTGCCAGCAGTTACGTCAGGGACAATGAGCAGTTCTTC. This gives the protein CASSYVRDNEQFF.

CDR3 sequence: CASSFDGVNQPQHF. CDR3 in DNA: TGTGCCAGCAGTTTCGACGGGGTCAACCAGCCCCAGCATTTT. The chain links TRBV27 to TRBJ1-5; D is ambiguous. V was clipped by 3 bases and J by 7 bases, with 13 bases between them. The CDR3 is 14 residues long. Germline values: CDR1 MNHEY, CDR2 SMNVEV (reference sequence).